This T cell receptor beta chain appears in the sequencing data of a study of shared clonotypes between healthy human individuals. Trimming shortened V by 2 bases and J by 5 bases, and 15 bases separated the two germline ends. CDR1 is SGDLS, CDR2 YYNGEE, per germline. This CDR3 is 15 amino acids long. Sequencing used immunoSEQ multiplex PCR; TCRdb keeps in-frame clones, though not all of them. The sample has 2,100,000 or so clones, roughly 95% seen once. The clonotype comes from a man younger than 30 in good health. The sequencing input was naive CD4+ T cells sorted from blood. The subset: CD45RA+ positively selected. The gene calls are TRBV9 and TRBJ2-3, with D perhaps TRBD2 (7 bases). The CDR3 bases are TGTGCCAGCAGCGTTCAGGGGAGGGCCTTAGATACGCAGTATTTT. It yields the protein CASSVQGRALDTQYF.